A few counts support the clone carrying this T cell receptor beta chain. Through a sample-barcoded 5' primer and a J-beta primer mix, a second PCR was run for about 6 to 12 cycles. TCRdb processed the 5' RACE reads anew with MiXCR; each CDR3 protein has one entry. The sample lists around 1.5 million distinct CDR3 sequences, about 35% occurring once. This sample is part of a study of blood T cells in healthy people across ages. Each sample used at least 6 million PBMCs. CDR1 is MNHNY, CDR2 SVGAGI, per germline (reference sequence). The length of the CDR3 is 14 residues. The V and J ends lost 4 bases and 5 bases, in that order; junction bases with no gene match: 8.

What was sequenced was blood. This chain connects TRBV6-6 to TRBJ2-7; 7 bases match TRBD1. This clonotype was sampled from a woman aged 30 to 39 in good health. CDR3 in amino acids: CASSSTGWVHEQYF. The CDR3 bases are TGTGCCAGCAGTTCGACAGGGTGGGTCCACGAGCAGTACTTC.